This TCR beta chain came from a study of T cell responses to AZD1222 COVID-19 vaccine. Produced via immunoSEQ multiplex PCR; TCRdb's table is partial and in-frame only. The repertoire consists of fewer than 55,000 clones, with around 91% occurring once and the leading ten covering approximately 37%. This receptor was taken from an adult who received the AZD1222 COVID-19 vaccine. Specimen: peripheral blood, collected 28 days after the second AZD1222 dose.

The CDR3 DNA sequence: TGTGCCAGTACTACTACAGGGTCGAGTGAAAAACTGTTTTTT. Encoded protein: CASTTTGSSEKLFF. The chain is built from TRBV19 and TRBJ1-4, with a tentative D call TRBD1 (6 bases). Between the trimmed V and J ends, which lost 7 bases and 7 bases, there was a span of 16 bases. The CDR3 runs 14 residues. CDR1 is LNHDA and CDR2 is SQIVND in the germline V gene (reference sequence). Full variable domain (outside the CDR3, taken from reference TRBV19 and TRBJ1-4): DGGITQSPKYLFRKEGQNVTLSCEQNLNHDAMYWYRQDPGQGLRLIYYSQIVNDFQKGDIAEGYSVSREKKESFPLTVTSAQKNPTAFYLCASTTTGSSEKLFFGSGTQLSVL.